The 5 T cell receptor beta chains below come from one sample, sequenced in a study of patients and donors after allogeneic stem cell transplantation. TCRdb itself ran the RT-PCR reads through MiXCR, one entry per CDR3 protein. Of more than 150,000 distinct CDR3 sequences listed, about 24% were seen once; the top ten hold about 24%. The sequencing sample was made of blood, either unsorted or a sorted T cell fraction (not recorded which). These receptor sequences come from a human donor who was either an allogeneic HSCT recipient or a stem cell or donor lymphocyte infusion donor (not recorded which). It is not recorded whose cells these are; they may come from a transplant donor.

The chain couples TRBV12-3 or TRBV12-4 to TRBJ2-3; 11 bases line up with TRBD2. This CDR3 contains 15 residues. Germline trimming cut 10 bases from V and 6 bases from J; bases unmatched to any gene: 12. The CDR3: CATQFGSGGADTQYF. CDR3 sequence (DNA): TGTGCCACCCAGTTTGGTAGCGGGGGGGCCGATACGCAGTATTTT.

The chain recombines TRBV20-1 with TRBJ1-1; D not resolved. Germline CDR1 is DFQATT and CDR2 is SNEGSKA (reference sequence). V was clipped by 0 bases and J by 0 bases, with 17 bases between them. The length of the CDR3 is 17 residues. The CDR3 DNA reads as TGCAGTGCTAGAGATCGGCATCCGAACTACATGAACACTGAAGCTTTCTTT. Its translation is CSARDRHPNYMNTEAFF.

This clonotype was detected many times. This chain links TRBV20-1 with TRBJ1-2; possibly TRBD1 for D (6 bases). The CDR3 extends over 12 amino acids. CDR1 is DFQATT, CDR2 SNEGSKA, per germline (reference sequence). The V and J ends lost 0 bases and 5 bases respectively, with 7 bases between them. The CDR3 DNA reads as TGCAGTGCTAGAGAGGACAGTTATGGCTACACCTTC. Translation gives CSAREDSYGYTF.

In this sample, this clonotype turned up a few times. The J gene is TRBJ1-2, the V gene TRBV10-3; D gene ambiguous. Trimming shortened V by 0 bases and J by 8 bases, and 13 bases separated the two germline ends. The CDR3 runs to 14 residues. CDR1 is ENHRY and CDR2 is SYGVKD in the germline V gene. CDR3 loop: CAISESGPMQGYTF. The CDR3 coding sequence is TGTGCCATCAGTGAGTCGGGCCCCATGCAGGGCTACACCTTC.

The V call is TRBV4-1, the J call TRBJ2-3; D may be TRBD1 or TRBD2 (5 bases each). Trimming removed 1 base from V and 6 bases from J, with 8 bases in between. The CDR3 sequence is 13 residues long. Germline values: CDR1 MGHRA, CDR2 YSYEKL. The CDR3 protein is CASSQVWGDTQYF. In DNA, the CDR3 is TGCGCCAGCAGCCAAGTCTGGGGGGATACGCAGTATTTT.